This T cell receptor beta chain emerged from a study of cytomegalovirus exposure and HLA in healthy donors. Findings and caveats of the study: A later analysis reportedly identified an Asian-associated ancestry cluster as carrying fewer N-insertions than the roughly 600-donor mean. Trimming of TCR beta V- and J-genes showed a link, identified in a later analysis, to a missense DCLRE1C variant. Rare TCR sequences predominated, though certain public TCRs were found in many donors. Later, an analysis found that common viral pathogens appeared to be linked with several of the most significant clusters.

In the case of this clone: Its antigen remains unknown.

The CDR3 has 17 amino acids. Germline CDR1 reads MDHEN; CDR2 reads SYDVKM. V was pared by 7 bases and J by 0 bases, with 19 bases between. It was with 60 Vbeta and 13 Jbeta primers that the PCR ran. TCRdb's copy holds only in-frame clones and misses some; the assay was immunoSEQ multiplex PCR. Of around 100,000 clones listed, approximately 80% are singletons. This clonotype was sampled from a young woman in good health and CMV-seropositive. The rearrangement joins TRBV28 to TRBJ2-1; D is perhaps TRBD1 (5 bases). The specimen sequenced was PBMCs. The CDR3 region is CASTHLQEFLSYNEQFF. The DNA of the CDR3 is TGTGCCAGCACCCACTTACAGGAATTCCTCTCCTACAATGAGCAGTTCTTC.